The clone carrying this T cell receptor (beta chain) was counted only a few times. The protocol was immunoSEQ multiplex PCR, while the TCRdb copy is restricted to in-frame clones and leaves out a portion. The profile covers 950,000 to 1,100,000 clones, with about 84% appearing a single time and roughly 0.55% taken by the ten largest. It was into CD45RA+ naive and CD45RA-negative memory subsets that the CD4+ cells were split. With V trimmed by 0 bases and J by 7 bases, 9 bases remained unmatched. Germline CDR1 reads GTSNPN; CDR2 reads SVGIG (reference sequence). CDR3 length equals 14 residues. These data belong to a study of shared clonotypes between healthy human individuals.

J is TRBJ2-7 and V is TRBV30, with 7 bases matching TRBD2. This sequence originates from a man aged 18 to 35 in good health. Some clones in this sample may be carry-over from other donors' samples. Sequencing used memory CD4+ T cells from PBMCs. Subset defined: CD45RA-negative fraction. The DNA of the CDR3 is TGTGCCTGGAGTGTAGCGGGATGGGTAGGGGAGCAGTACTTC. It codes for CAWSVAGWVGEQYF. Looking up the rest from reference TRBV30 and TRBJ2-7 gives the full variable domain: SQTIHQWPATLVQPVGSPLSLECTVEGTSNPNLYWYRQAAGRGLQLLFYSVGIGQISSEVPQNLSASRPQDRQFILSSKKLLLSDSGFYLCAWSVAGWVGEQYFGPGTRLTVT.